This T cell receptor (beta chain) was obtained from a study of blood T cell repertoires in COVID-19. As for the study in general: T cells, B-cell-depleted T cells, or PBMCs supplied cDNA or gDNA.

This clone came up a few times. CDR1 and CDR2 (germline): SGHRS, YFSETQ. The V gene lost 1 base and the J gene lost 1 base, with 16 bases spanning the gap. The CDR3 covers 17 residues. Original handling: Amplification of reference gene primers was used by the study to estimate nucleated cell counts. Some clones are missing from TCRdb's copy, which holds only in-frame ones; the method was immunoSEQ multiplex PCR. D and trimming were read from the DNA, whereas the V and J calls and clone size are those reported in that table. Of roughly 290,000 clones listed, roughly 86% are singletons. The source of this sequence is a woman aged 30 to 39 who had recovered from COVID-19. The sequencing input was peripheral blood. The chain carries TRBV5-1 and TRBJ2-3, with D perhaps matching TRBD2 (5 bases). CDR3 coding DNA: TGCGCCAGCAGCTTGACACCCTCTAGCCCTGGCACAGATACGCAGTATTTT. This encodes CASSLTPSSPGTDTQYF.